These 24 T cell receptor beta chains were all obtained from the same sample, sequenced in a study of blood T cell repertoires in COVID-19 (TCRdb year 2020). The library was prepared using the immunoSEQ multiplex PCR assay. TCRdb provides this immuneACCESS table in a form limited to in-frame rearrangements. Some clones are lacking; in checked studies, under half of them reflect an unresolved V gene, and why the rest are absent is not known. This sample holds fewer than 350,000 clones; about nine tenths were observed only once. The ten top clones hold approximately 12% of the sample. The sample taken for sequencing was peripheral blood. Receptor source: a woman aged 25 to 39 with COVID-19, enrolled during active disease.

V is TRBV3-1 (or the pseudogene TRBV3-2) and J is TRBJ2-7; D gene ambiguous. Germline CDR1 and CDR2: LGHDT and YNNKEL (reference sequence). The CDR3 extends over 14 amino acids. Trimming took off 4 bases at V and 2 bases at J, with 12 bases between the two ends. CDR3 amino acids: CASSPVLRAYEQYF. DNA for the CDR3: TGTGCCAGCAGCCCCGTTCTAAGAGCCTACGAGCAGTACTTC.

CDR3 in amino acids: CASSLQGETQYF. The CDR3 DNA follows: TGCGCCAGCAGCTTACAGGGCGAGACCCAGTACTTC. The chain couples TRBV5-1 to TRBJ2-5; weak D call: TRBD1 (6 bases). This CDR3 comprises 12 residues. From germline, CDR1 is SGHRS and CDR2 YFSETQ. Trimming left V 2 bases short and J 5 bases short, with 7 bases between.

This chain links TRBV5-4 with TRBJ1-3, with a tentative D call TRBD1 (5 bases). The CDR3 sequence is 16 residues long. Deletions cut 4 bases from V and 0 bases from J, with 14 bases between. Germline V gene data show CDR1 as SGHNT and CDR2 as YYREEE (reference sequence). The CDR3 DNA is TGTGCCAGCAGCCTTGGGGGGTTCCTCTCTGGAAACACCATATATTTT. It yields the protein CASSLGGFLSGNTIYF. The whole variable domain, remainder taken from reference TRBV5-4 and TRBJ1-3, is ETGVTQSPTHLIKTRGQQVTLRCSSQSGHNTVSWYQQALGQGPQFIFQYYREEENGRGNFPPRFSGLQFPNYSSELNVNALELDDSALYLCASSLGGFLSGNTIYFGEGSWLTVV.

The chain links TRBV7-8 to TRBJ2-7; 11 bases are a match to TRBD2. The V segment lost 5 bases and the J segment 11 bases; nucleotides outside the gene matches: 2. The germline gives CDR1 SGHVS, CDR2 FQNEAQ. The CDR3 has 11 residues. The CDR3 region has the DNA TGTGCCAGCAGCCAACTAGCGGGGGAGTACTTC. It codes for CASSQLAGEYF.

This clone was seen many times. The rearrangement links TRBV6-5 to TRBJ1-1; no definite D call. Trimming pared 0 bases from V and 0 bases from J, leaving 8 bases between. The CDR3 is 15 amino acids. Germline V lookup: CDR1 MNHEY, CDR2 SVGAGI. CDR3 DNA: TGTGCCAGCAGTTACTCGGCAGACTTGAACACTGAAGCTTTCTTT. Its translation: CASSYSADLNTEAFF.

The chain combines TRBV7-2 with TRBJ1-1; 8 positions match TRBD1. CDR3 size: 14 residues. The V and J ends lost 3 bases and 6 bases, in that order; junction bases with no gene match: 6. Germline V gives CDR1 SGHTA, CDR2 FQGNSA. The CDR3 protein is CASSLDRASAEAFF. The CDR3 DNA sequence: TGTGCCAGCAGCTTGGACAGGGCTTCGGCTGAAGCTTTCTTT.

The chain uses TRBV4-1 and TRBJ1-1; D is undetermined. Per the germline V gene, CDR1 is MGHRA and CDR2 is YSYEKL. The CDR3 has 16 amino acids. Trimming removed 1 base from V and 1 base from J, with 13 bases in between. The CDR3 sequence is CASSQGGVKGNTEAFF. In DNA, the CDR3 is TGCGCCAGCAGCCAAGGGGGAGTTAAGGGGAACACTGAAGCTTTCTTT.

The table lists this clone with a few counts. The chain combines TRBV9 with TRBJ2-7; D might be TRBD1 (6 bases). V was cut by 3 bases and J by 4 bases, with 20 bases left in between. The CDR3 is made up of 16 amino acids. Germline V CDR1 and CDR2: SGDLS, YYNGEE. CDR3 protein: CASSAGTLSPDYEQYF. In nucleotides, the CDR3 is TGTGCCAGCAGCGCCGGGACACTTTCGCCGGATTACGAGCAGTACTTC.

Here the CDR3 reads CAISETVSRGVGTDTQYF. CDR3 nucleotides: TGTGCCATCAGTGAGACCGTCTCGCGGGGTGTCGGAACGGATACGCAGTATTTT. The V and J genes are TRBV10-3 and TRBJ2-3; perhaps TRBD2 as D (6 bases). This CDR3 region has 18 residues. CDR1 is ENHRY, CDR2 SYGVKD, per germline. V dropped 2 bases and J dropped 6 bases, with 24 bases sitting between them.

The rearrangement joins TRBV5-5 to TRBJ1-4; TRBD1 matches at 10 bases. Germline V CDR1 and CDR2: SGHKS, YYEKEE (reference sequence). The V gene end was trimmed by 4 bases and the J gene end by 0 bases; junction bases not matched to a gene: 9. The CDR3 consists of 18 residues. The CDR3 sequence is CASSPWDRGTTTNEKLFF. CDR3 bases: TGTGCCAGCAGCCCCTGGGACAGGGGAACAACAACTAATGAAAAACTGTTTTTT.

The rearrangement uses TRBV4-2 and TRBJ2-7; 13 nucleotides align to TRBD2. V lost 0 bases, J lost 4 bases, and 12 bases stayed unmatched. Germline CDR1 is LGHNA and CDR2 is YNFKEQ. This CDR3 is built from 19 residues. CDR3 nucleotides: TGTGCCAGCAGCCAAGACGGTTTACTAGCGGGGGGGCAGGGTTACGAGCAGTACTTC. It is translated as CASSQDGLLAGGQGYEQYF.

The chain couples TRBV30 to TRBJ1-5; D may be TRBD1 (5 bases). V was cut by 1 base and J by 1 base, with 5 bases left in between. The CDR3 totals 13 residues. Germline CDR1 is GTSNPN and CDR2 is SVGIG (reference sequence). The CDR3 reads CAWSGGSNQPQHF. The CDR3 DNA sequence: TGTGCCTGGAGTGGGGGCAGCAATCAGCCCCAGCATTTT.

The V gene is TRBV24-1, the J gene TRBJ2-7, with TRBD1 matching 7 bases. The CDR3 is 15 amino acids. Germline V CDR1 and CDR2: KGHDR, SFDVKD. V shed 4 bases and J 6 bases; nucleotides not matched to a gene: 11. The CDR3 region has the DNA TGTGCCACCAGTGAACGAGGGACAGCTCTGAGCGAGCAGTACTTC. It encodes CATSERGTALSEQYF.

The CDR3 loop reads CAISDPGRGLGSYEQYF. In nucleotides, the CDR3 is TGTGCCATCAGTGACCCGGGGCGGGGTCTAGGCTCCTACGAGCAGTACTTC. V is TRBV10-3 and J is TRBJ2-7, with D possibly TRBD2 on 6 matching bases. The CDR3 is made up of 17 amino acids. Germline CDR1 is ENHRY and CDR2 is SYGVKD. V was clipped by 3 bases and J by 0 bases, with 18 bases between them.

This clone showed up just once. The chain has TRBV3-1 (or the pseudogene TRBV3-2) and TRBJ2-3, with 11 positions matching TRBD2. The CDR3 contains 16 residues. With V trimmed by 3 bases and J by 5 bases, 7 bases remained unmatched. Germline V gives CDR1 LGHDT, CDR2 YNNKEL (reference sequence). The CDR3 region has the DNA TGTGCCAGCAGCCACCCACTAGCGGGGGTACGAGATACGCAGTATTTT. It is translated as CASSHPLAGVRDTQYF.

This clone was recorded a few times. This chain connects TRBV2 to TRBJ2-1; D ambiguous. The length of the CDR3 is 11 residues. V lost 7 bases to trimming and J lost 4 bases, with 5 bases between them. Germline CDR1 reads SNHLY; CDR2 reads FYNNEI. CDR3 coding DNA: TGTGCCAGCAAAGAGTACAATGAGCAGTTCTTC. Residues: CASKEYNEQFF.

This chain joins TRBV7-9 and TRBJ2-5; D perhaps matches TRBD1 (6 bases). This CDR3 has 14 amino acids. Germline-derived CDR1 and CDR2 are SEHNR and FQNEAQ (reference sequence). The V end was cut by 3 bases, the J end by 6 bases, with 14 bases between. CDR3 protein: CASSFQGPMQTQYF. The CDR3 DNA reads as TGTGCCAGCAGCTTTCAGGGGCCGATGCAGACCCAGTACTTC.

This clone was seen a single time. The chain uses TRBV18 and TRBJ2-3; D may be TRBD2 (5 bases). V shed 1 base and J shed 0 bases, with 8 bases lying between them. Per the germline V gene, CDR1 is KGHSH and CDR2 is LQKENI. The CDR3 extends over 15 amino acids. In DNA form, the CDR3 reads TGTGCCAGCTCACCACTAGCGTCTAGCACAGATACGCAGTATTTT. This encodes CASSPLASSTDTQYF.

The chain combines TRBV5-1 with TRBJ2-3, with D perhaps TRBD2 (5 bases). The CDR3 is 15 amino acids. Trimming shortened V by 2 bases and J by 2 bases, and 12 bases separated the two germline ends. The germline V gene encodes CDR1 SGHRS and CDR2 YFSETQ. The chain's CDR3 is CASSFRGPPTDTQYF. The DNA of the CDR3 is TGCGCCAGCAGCTTCCGAGGGCCACCCACAGATACGCAGTATTTT.

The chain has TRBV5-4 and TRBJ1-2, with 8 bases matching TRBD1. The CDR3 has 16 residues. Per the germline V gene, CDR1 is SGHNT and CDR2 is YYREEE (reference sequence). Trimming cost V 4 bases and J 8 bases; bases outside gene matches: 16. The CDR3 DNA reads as TGTGCCAGCAGCCCCACCCCGACAGGGGCTCCCTACGGCTACACCTTC. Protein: CASSPTPTGAPYGYTF.

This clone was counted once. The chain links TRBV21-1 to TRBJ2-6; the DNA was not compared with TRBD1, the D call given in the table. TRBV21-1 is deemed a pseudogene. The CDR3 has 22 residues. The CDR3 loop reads CASSKDIRLDRGRPPGANVLTF. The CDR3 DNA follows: TGTGCCAGCAGCAAAGATATCCGATTGGACAGGGGACGACCCCCTGGGGCCAACGTCCTGACTTTC.

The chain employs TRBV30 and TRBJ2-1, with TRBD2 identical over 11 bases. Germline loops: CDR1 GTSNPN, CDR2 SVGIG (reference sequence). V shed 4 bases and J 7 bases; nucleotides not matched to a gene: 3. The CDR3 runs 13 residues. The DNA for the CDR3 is TGTGCCTGGAAACTAGCGGGGGATAATGAGCAGTTCTTC. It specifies CAWKLAGDNEQFF.

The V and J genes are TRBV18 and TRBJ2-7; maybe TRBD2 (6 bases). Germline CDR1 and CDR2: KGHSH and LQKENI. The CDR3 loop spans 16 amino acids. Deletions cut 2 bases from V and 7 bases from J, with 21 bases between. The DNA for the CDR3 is TGTGCCAGCTCACCAGAGGAGGGCCCCGGAGGGTGGGAGCAGTACTTC. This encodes CASSPEEGPGGWEQYF. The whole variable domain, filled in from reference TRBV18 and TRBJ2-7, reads NAGVMQNPRHLVRRRGQEARLRCSPMKGHSHVYWYRQLPEEGLKFMVYLQKENIIDESGMPKERFSAEFPKEGPSILRIQQVVRGDSAAYFCASSPEEGPGGWEQYFGPGTRLTVT.

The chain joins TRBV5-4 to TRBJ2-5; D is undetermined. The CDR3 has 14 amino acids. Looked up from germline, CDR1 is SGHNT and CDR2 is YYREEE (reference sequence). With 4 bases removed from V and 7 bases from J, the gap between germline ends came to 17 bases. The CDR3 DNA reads TGTGCCAGCAGCATTTACAGTGGCCTCGGGACCCAGTACTTC. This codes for CASSIYSGLGTQYF.